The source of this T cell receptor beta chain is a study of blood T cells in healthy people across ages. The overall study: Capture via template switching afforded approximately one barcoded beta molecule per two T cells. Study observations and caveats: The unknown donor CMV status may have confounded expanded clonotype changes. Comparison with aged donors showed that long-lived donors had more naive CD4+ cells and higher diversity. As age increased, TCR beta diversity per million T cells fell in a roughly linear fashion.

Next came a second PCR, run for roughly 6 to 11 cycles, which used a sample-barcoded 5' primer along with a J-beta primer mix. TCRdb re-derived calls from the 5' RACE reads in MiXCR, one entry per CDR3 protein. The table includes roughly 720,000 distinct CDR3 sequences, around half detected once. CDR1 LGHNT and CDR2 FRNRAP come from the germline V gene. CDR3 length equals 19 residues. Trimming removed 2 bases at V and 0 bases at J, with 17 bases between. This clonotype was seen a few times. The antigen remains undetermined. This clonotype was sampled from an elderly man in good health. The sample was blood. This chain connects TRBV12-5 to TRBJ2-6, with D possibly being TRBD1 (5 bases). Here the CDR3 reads CASGLKFKGQGSGANVLTF. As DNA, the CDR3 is TGTGCTAGTGGTTTGAAGTTTAAGGGCCAGGGCTCTGGGGCCAACGTCCTGACTTTC.